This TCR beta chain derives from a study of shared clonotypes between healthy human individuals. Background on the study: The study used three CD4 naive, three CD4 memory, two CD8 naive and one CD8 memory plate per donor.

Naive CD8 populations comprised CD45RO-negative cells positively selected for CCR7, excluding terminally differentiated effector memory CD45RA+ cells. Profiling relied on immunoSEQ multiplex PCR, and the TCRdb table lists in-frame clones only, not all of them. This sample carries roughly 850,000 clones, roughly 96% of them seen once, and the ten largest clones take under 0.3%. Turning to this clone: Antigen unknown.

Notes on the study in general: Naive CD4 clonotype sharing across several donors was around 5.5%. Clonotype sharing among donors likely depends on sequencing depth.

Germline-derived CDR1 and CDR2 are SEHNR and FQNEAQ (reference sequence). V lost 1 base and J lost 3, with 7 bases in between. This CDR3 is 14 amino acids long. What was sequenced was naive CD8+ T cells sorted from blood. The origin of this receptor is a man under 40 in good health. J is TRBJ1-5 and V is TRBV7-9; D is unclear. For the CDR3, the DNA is TGTGCCAGCAGCTTAGACAGCTACAATCAGCCCCAGCATTTT. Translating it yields CASSLDSYNQPQHF.